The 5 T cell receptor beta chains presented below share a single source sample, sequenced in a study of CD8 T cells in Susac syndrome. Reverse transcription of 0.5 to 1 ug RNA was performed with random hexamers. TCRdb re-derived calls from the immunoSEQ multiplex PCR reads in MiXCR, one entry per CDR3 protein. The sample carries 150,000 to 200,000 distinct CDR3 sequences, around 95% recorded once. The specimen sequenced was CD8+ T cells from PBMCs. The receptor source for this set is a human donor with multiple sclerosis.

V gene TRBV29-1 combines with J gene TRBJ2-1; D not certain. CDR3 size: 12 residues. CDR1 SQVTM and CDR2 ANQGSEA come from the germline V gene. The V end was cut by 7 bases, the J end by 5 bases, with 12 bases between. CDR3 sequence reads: CSAQAGNNEQFF. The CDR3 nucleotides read TGCAGCGCCCAAGCAGGTAACAATGAGCAGTTCTTC.

CDR3 residues: CASSYGTYTGELFF. As DNA, the CDR3 is TGTGCCAGCAGTTACGGGACTTACACCGGGGAGCTGTTTTTT. The chain recombines TRBV27 with TRBJ2-2; D may be TRBD2 (6 bases). V was shortened by 4 bases and J by 3 bases, with 9 bases between the two germline ends. Germline V gene data show CDR1 as MNHEY and CDR2 as SMNVEV (reference sequence). The CDR3 is 14 residues long.

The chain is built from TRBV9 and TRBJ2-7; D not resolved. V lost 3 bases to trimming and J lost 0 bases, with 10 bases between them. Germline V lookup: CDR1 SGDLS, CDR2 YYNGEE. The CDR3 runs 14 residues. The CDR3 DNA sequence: TGTGCCAGCAGCGATGAGCCGAGCTCCTACGAGCAGTACTTC. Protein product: CASSDEPSSYEQYF.

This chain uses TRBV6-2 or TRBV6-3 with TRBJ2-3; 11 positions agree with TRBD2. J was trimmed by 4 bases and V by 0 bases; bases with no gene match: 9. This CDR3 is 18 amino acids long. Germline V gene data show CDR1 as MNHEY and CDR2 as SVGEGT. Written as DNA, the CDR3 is TGTGCCAGCAGTTACTCAGGAGGGCTAGCGGGAGGCCCAGATACGCAGTATTTT. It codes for CASSYSGGLAGGPDTQYF.

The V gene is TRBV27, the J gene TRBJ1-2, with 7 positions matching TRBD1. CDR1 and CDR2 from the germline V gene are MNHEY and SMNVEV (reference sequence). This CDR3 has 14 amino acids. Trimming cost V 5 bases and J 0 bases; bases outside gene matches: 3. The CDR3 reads CASSTGQANYGYTF. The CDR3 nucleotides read TGTGCCAGCAGTACCGGACAGGCTAACTATGGCTACACCTTC.